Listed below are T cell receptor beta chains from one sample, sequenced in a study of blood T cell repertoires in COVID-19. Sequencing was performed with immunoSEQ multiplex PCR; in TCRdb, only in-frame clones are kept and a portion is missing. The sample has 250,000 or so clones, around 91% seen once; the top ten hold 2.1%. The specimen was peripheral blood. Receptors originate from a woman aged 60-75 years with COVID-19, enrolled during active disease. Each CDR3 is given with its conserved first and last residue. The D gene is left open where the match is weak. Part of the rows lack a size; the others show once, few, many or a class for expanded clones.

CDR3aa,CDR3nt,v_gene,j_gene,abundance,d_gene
CASSIYRVRNSPLHF,TGTGCCAGCAGCATCTACAGGGTGCGGAATTCACCCCTCCACTTT,TRBV7-9,TRBJ1-6,-,-
CASSLALASGGPSSYEQYF,TGTGCCAGCAGCTTGGCCTTGGCTAGCGGGGGGCCGAGCTCCTACGAGCAGTACTTC,TRBV5-5,TRBJ2-7,-,TRBD2
CASSLDRGRTEAFF,TGTGCCAGCAGCTTAGACAGGGGACGGACTGAAGCTTTCTTT,TRBV7-2,TRBJ1-1,-,TRBD1
CASSLIAGGYTF,TGTGCCAGCAGCTTAATCGCGGGTGGCTACACCTTC,TRBV7-9,TRBJ1-2,once,-
CASSQDRGYGYTF,TGTGCCAGTAGCCAGGACAGGGGCTATGGCTACACCTTC,TRBV19,TRBJ1-2,-,TRBD1
CASSTGTNTYSGNTIYF,TGTGCCAGCAGTACCGGGACAAATACTTACTCTGGAAACACCATATATTTT,TRBV5-4,TRBJ1-3,few,-
CASSKGQGATEAFF,TGTGCCAGCAGCAAAGGACAGGGCGCCACTGAAGCTTTCTTT,TRBV7-9,TRBJ1-1,-,TRBD1
CASSGGRGRSYEQYF,TGTGCCAGTAGTGGCGGGCGGGGGAGATCCTACGAGCAGTACTTC,TRBV19,TRBJ2-7,-,TRBD2
CASSLGQSSYNEQFF,TGTGCCAGCAGCTTGGGACAGAGCTCCTACAATGAGCAGTTCTTC,TRBV5-4,TRBJ2-1,-,-
CATSRTGGLTDTQYF,TGTGCCACCAGCAGAACAGGGGGATTAACAGATACGCAGTATTTT,TRBV15,TRBJ2-3,-,TRBD1
CASSPGQGVNQPQHF,TGTGCCAGCAGTCCCGGACAGGGGGTAAATCAGCCCCAGCATTTT,TRBV6-6,TRBJ1-5,-,TRBD1
CASSLVLAGGGDTQYF,TGTGCCAGCAGCTTAGTGCTAGCGGGGGGTGGAGATACGCAGTATTTT,TRBV7-2,TRBJ2-3,once,TRBD2
CASSPSETGGTEAFF,TGTGCCAGCAGCCCCTCCGAGACAGGGGGCACTGAAGCTTTCTTT,TRBV6-2/TRBV6-3,TRBJ1-1,-,TRBD1
CASSHGRIATGEGYEQYF,TGCGCCAGCAGCCATGGACGGATTGCGACAGGGGAAGGCTACGAGCAGTACTTC,TRBV4-3,TRBJ2-7,-,TRBD1
CASSHLQVSTDTQYF,TGCGCCAGCAGCCACCTACAGGTTAGCACAGATACGCAGTATTTT,TRBV4-1,TRBJ2-3,-,-
CASRGQVNTEAFF,TGTGCCAGCAGGGGACAGGTGAACACTGAAGCTTTCTTT,TRBV11-2,TRBJ1-1,-,TRBD1
CATSGQGMNTEAFF,TGTGCCACCAGCGGACAGGGAATGAACACTGAAGCTTTCTTT,TRBV15,TRBJ1-1,-,TRBD1
CASSTIRTANTGELFF,TGTGCCAGTAGTACCATTCGGACAGCGAACACCGGGGAGCTGTTTTTT,TRBV19,TRBJ2-2,-,-
CASSPGTSGGMRVTGELFF,TGCGCCAGCAGCCCGGGGACTAGCGGGGGGATGCGAGTCACCGGGGAGCTGTTTTTT,TRBV5-1,TRBJ2-2,-,TRBD2
CASSSTRTNYGYTF,TGTGCCAGCAGTTCTACCAGGACTAACTATGGCTACACCTTC,TRBV6-5,TRBJ1-2,-,-
CASSPGTSPAIELFF,TGCGCCAGCAGCCCCGGGACATCCCCTGCAATTGAACTGTTTTTT,TRBV5-1,TRBJ1-4,-,-
CASSPSDRVPYGYTF,TGTGCCAGCTCACCCTCTGACAGGGTACCCTATGGCTACACCTTC,TRBV18,TRBJ1-2,-,TRBD1